The 30 T cell receptor beta chains presented below share a single source sample, sequenced in a study of Ad26.COV2.S vaccination and SARS-CoV-2 variants. The sample's treatment: around 19 received Ad26.COV2.S at low or high dose, single or two shots; 5 received placebo; per-sample allocation not given. Collection of samples fell on day 63 after the first vaccine or placebo injection. The repertoire was sequenced with immunoSEQ multiplex PCR; TCRdb's copy has only in-frame clones and lacks some. The sample has approximately 480,000 clones, roughly nine tenths seen once. Specimen: peripheral blood, collected in a trial of Ad26.COV2.S vaccine versus placebo. The receptors stem from a person aged 18-65 years who received the Ad26.COV2.S COVID-19 vaccine or a placebo.

The V call is TRBV6-2 or TRBV6-3, the J call TRBJ2-7, with no clear D. V was pared by 4 bases and J by 6 bases, with 13 bases between. Germline CDR1 and CDR2: MNHEY and SVGEGT. This CDR3 is 13 amino acids long. The CDR3 sequence: CASSSTALIEQYF. The CDR3 DNA follows: TGTGCCAGCAGTTCGACCGCCCTGATCGAGCAGTACTTC.

This chain uses TRBV7-2 with TRBJ2-3; no reliable D call. Germline V gene data show CDR1 as SGHTA and CDR2 as FQGNSA. The CDR3 has 13 residues. V was clipped by 8 bases and J by 2 bases, with 11 bases between them. Written as DNA, the CDR3 is TGTGCCAGCTGTAGGATTTCCACAGATACGCAGTATTTT. Its protein is CASCRISTDTQYF.

V usage is TRBV30 and J usage is TRBJ1-4, with D possibly matching TRBD1 (5 bases). Germline V gives CDR1 GTSNPN, CDR2 SVGIG (reference sequence). With 0 bases removed from V and 6 bases from J, the gap between germline ends came to 14 bases. The CDR3 spans 15 residues. The CDR3 nucleotides are TGTGCCTGGAGTGTCCCTGGGAGGGGAGATGAAAAACTGTTTTTT. Its protein is CAWSVPGRGDEKLFF.

The chain carries TRBV6-2 or TRBV6-3 and TRBJ1-2; D is undetermined. The CDR3 contains 14 residues. Germline V gene sequence: CDR1 MNHEY, CDR2 SVGEGT. V lost 5 bases, J lost 6 bases, and 16 bases lay in between. The CDR3 is CASSTPSYRDGYTF. In nucleotides, the CDR3 is TGTGCCAGCAGTACCCCGAGCTACCGGGATGGCTACACCTTC.

In nucleotides, the CDR3 is TGTGCCAGCGGCTGGGACAGTCCCTACGAGCAGTACTTC. Its translation: CASGWDSPYEQYF. J is TRBJ2-7 and V is TRBV11-2; 7 bases map to TRBD1. J lost 2 bases, V lost 8 bases, and 6 bases had no gene match. The V gene's germline CDR1 is SGHAT and CDR2 FQNNGV. The CDR3 loop spans 13 amino acids.

V gene TRBV20-1 combines with J gene TRBJ1-2; tentative D call: TRBD1 (5 bases). CDR1 DFQATT and CDR2 SNEGSKA come from the germline V gene (reference sequence). V lost 6 bases and J 7 bases, leaving 9 bases between the germline ends. The CDR3 consists of 10 residues. The CDR3 nucleotides read TGCAGTGCCGAAGACAGTGGCTACACCTTC. Residues: CSAEDSGYTF.

The chain is built from TRBV7-9 and TRBJ2-7; D uncertain. The V end was cut by 5 bases, the J end by 2 bases, with 7 bases between. The CDR3 consists of 12 residues. Germline CDR1 and CDR2: SEHNR and FQNEAQ (reference sequence). The CDR3 reads CASSVRAYEQYF. The CDR3 DNA is TGTGCCAGCAGCGTGCGAGCCTACGAGCAGTACTTC.

J is TRBJ2-7 and V is TRBV7-3, with 8 bases fitting TRBD2. V lost 2 bases and J lost 6; bases outside the gene matches: 6. The germline gives CDR1 SGHTA, CDR2 FQGTGA. The CDR3 is made up of 14 amino acids. CDR3 sequence: CASSLYPGGAEQYF. Written as DNA, the CDR3 is TGTGCCAGCAGCTTATATCCGGGAGGGGCCGAGCAGTACTTC.

This chain joins TRBV29-1 and TRBJ1-4; D not certain. This CDR3 comprises 12 residues. Germline V gene data show CDR1 as SQVTM and CDR2 as ANQGSEA. The V end was cut by 5 bases, the J end by 4 bases, with 8 bases between. CDR3 protein: CSVLESNEKLFF. The CDR3 DNA reads TGCAGCGTTCTTGAGAGTAATGAAAAACTGTTTTTT.

The chain uses TRBV19 and TRBJ2-6; 10 bases align to TRBD1. The CDR3 is made up of 17 amino acids. V trimming: 4 bases; J trimming: 2 bases; junction bases outside the gene matches: 5. CDR1 is LNHDA and CDR2 is SQIVND in the germline V gene (reference sequence). The CDR3 DNA is TGTGCCAGTAGTAACCGGGACAGGGGAACTGGGGCCAACGTCCTGACTTTC. Protein product: CASSNRDRGTGANVLTF.

This clone was seen just once. The rearrangement joins TRBV12-3 or TRBV12-4 to TRBJ1-3, with D uncertain. Between the trimmed V and J ends, which lost 5 bases and 4 bases, there was a span of 6 bases. The CDR3 is made up of 12 amino acids. The CDR3 loop reads CASSLQGNTIYF. The CDR3 DNA follows: TGTGCCAGCAGTCTTCAAGGAAACACCATATATTTT.

The chain uses TRBV5-1 and TRBJ2-1; no firm D call. Germline CDR1 is SGHRS and CDR2 is YFSETQ. V dropped 1 base and J dropped 7 bases, with 15 bases sitting between them. The CDR3 has 15 residues. As DNA, the CDR3 is TGCGCCAGCAGCTTGCCGCCCGGGCCTGGGAATGAGCAGTTCTTC. Translation: CASSLPPGPGNEQFF.

CDR3 nucleotides: TGTGCCAGCAGTTTATGGGGGCTTCACACCGGGGAGCTGTTTTTT. It codes for CASSLWGLHTGELFF. The rearrangement links TRBV28 to TRBJ2-2; TRBD1 is a possible D gene (5 bases). Germline loops: CDR1 MDHEN, CDR2 SYDVKM. This CDR3 has 15 amino acids. Trimming took off 0 bases at V and 3 bases at J, with 8 bases between the two ends.

V is TRBV12-3 or TRBV12-4 and J is TRBJ1-3; D gene uncertain. V was trimmed by 7 bases and J by 2 bases, leaving 9 bases between them. CDR3 length: 13 residues. CDR3 nucleotide sequence: TGTGCCAGCACTCACCTACCTGGAAACACCATATATTTT. Translated: CASTHLPGNTIYF.

V is TRBV7-8 and J is TRBJ2-3; D is ambiguous. The CDR3 is made up of 13 amino acids. Germline values: CDR1 SGHVS, CDR2 FQNEAQ. Trimming cost V 2 bases and J 2 bases, with 5 bases left between them. Here the CDR3 reads CASSLHDTDTQYF. In nucleotides, the CDR3 is TGTGCCAGCAGCTTACATGACACAGATACGCAGTATTTT.

V gene TRBV10-3 combines with J gene TRBJ1-5, with TRBD1 matching 9 bases. This CDR3 comprises 16 residues. The ends lost 4 bases at V and 5 bases at J; junction bases unmatched: 9. Germline loops: CDR1 ENHRY, CDR2 SYGVKD. CDR3 loop: CAISATKGQGDQPQHF. The CDR3 region has the DNA TGTGCCATCAGTGCCACAAAGGGACAGGGTGATCAGCCCCAGCATTTT.

CDR3 amino acids: CASSVGLAGVEELFF. The CDR3 bases are TGCGCCAGCAGCGTTGGACTAGCGGGAGTTGAGGAGCTGTTTTTT. V gene TRBV5-1 combines with J gene TRBJ2-2, with TRBD2 matching 13 bases. Germline CDR1 reads SGHRS; CDR2 reads YFSETQ. CDR3 length equals 15 residues. V lost 4 bases to trimming and J lost 10 bases; unmatched junction nucleotides: 7.

This sequence joins TRBV30 and TRBJ2-1; TRBD2 matches at 7 bases. Germline CDR1 reads GTSNPN; CDR2 reads SVGIG (reference sequence). This CDR3 contains 15 residues. V dropped 0 bases and J dropped 2; count of bases not matched to a gene: 4. The CDR3 region is CAWSVYREAYNEQFF. The CDR3 coding sequence is TGTGCCTGGAGTGTTTACCGGGAGGCCTACAATGAGCAGTTCTTC. Full variable domain (outside the CDR3, taken from reference TRBV30 and TRBJ2-1): SQTIHQWPATLVQPVGSPLSLECTVEGTSNPNLYWYRQAAGRGLQLLFYSVGIGQISSEVPQNLSASRPQDRQFILSSKKLLLSDSGFYLCAWSVYREAYNEQFFGPGTRLTVL.

On this clone: Other DNA sequences in the same sample also yield this CDR3. V gene TRBV18 combines with J gene TRBJ2-7; 9 bases map to TRBD2. CDR3 size: 13 residues. The junction had 0 bases not matched to a gene; V was cut back by 3 bases and J by 3 bases. Germline V lookup: CDR1 KGHSH, CDR2 LQKENI. The CDR3 sequence: CASSPSGSYEQYF. In nucleotides, the CDR3 is TGTGCCAGCTCACCTAGCGGGAGCTACGAGCAGTACTTC.

The chain links TRBV6-1 to TRBJ2-3; 13 bases map to TRBD2. CDR1 is MNHNS and CDR2 is SASEGT in the germline V gene. The V segment lost 4 bases and the J segment 4 bases; nucleotides outside the gene matches: 17. The CDR3 totals 20 residues. CDR3 region: CASSGSWTSGSSRAPDTQYF. For the CDR3, the DNA is TGTGCCAGCAGTGGGTCCTGGACTAGCGGGAGTTCCCGAGCTCCAGATACGCAGTATTTT.

This clone came up a few times. In the same sample, other DNA sequences code for this CDR3. V usage is TRBV4-3 and J usage is TRBJ2-3, with TRBD1 identical over 8 bases. Germline lookup yields CDR1 LGHNA and CDR2 YSLEER. The junction had 2 bases not matched to a gene; V was cut back by 1 base and J by 2 bases. There are 15 residues in the CDR3. This chain's CDR3 is CASSQGQGTTDTQYF. DNA for the CDR3: TGCGCCAGCAGCCAAGGACAGGGGACCACAGATACGCAGTATTTT.

The CDR3 DNA follows: TGTGCCAGCAGAAGAACTAGCGGGAGTTACAATGAGCAGTTCTTC. Translating gives CASRRTSGSYNEQFF. The V and J genes are TRBV6-5 and TRBJ2-1; the match to TRBD2 covers 11 bases. CDR3 length: 15 residues. Trimming removed 6 bases from V and 4 bases from J; junction bases left unmatched: 5. Germline-derived CDR1 and CDR2 are MNHEY and SVGAGI.

J is TRBJ1-1 and V is TRBV2; D remains ambiguous. This CDR3 spans 12 amino acids. The V end lost 6 bases, the J end lost 8 bases, and 13 bases lay between the germline ends. Looked up from germline, CDR1 is SNHLY and CDR2 is FYNNEI. CDR3 nucleotides: TGTGCCAGCAGGGTCTCCCTTCTGGAAGCTTTCTTT. Protein: CASRVSLLEAFF.

This chain links TRBV30 with TRBJ1-1, with D possibly TRBD1 on 6 matching bases. The germline gives CDR1 GTSNPN, CDR2 SVGIG (reference sequence). Trimming removed 5 bases from V and 13 bases from J, with 17 bases in between. The CDR3 spans 11 residues. The CDR3 nucleotides read TGTGCCTGGGGGGGGGCGTGGGTTATTTTCTTT. Amino acids: CAWGGAWVIFF. The full variable domain, its missing parts supplied by reference TRBV30 and TRBJ1-1, is SQTIHQWPATLVQPVGSPLSLECTVEGTSNPNLYWYRQAAGRGLQLLFYSVGIGQISSEVPQNLSASRPQDRQFILSSKKLLLSDSGFYLCAWGGAWVIFFGQGTRLTVV.

The CDR3 DNA is TGTGCCAGCAGCGGGGATTCCCGCGAGCAGTACTTC. This gives the protein CASSGDSREQYF. This chain uses TRBV5-6 with TRBJ2-7; D gene ambiguous. Between the trimmed V and J ends, which lost 4 bases and 6 bases, there was a span of 11 bases. CDR3 length: 12 amino acids. Germline values: CDR1 SGHDT, CDR2 YYEEEE.

The genes are TRBV5-4 and TRBJ1-2; a weak D match, TRBD1 (5 bases). V lost 0 bases and J 8 bases, leaving 14 bases between the germline ends. CDR1 and CDR2 (germline): SGHNT, YYREEE (reference sequence). The CDR3 has 14 amino acids. The CDR3 protein is CASSLGLGTGGYTF. As DNA, the CDR3 is TGTGCCAGCAGCTTGGGTTTAGGGACCGGCGGCTACACCTTC.

This chain connects TRBV9 to TRBJ2-3; possible D gene TRBD2, 6 bases. The germline gives CDR1 SGDLS, CDR2 YYNGEE. Trimming pared 3 bases from V and 5 bases from J, leaving 16 bases between. CDR3 size: 15 residues. CDR3 region: CASSAYGTDIDTQYF. CDR3 DNA sequence: TGTGCCAGCAGCGCGTACGGGACTGATATAGATACGCAGTATTTT.

The chain employs TRBV7-2 and TRBJ2-7; no reliable D call. CDR3 length: 13 residues. In germline, CDR1 is SGHTA, CDR2 FQGNSA. V was clipped by 1 base and J by 0 bases, with 4 bases between them. The CDR3 bases are TGTGCCAGCAGCTTAGGACACTCCTACGAGCAGTACTTC. Its translation is CASSLGHSYEQYF.

The chain uses TRBV5-4 and TRBJ2-2; 9 bases line up with TRBD1. In germline, CDR1 is SGHNT, CDR2 YYREEE (reference sequence). The CDR3 is made up of 16 amino acids. Trimming cost V 4 bases and J 4 bases; bases outside gene matches: 8. The CDR3 nucleotides read TGTGCCAGCAGCGTAACAGGGGGCGCAAGCACCGGGGAGCTGTTTTTT. Its protein product is CASSVTGGASTGELFF.

Notes on this clone: The sample holds other DNA sequences that translate to the same CDR3. This chain joins TRBV5-1 and TRBJ1-1, with a weak D call TRBD1 (5 bases). V was shortened by 0 bases and J by 4 bases, with 7 bases between the two germline ends. The germline CDR1 and CDR2 sequences are SGHRS and YFSETQ. The CDR3 is 13 amino acids. CDR3 residues: CASSLGGSTEAFF. The DNA of the CDR3 is TGCGCCAGCAGCTTGGGGGGGAGCACTGAAGCTTTCTTT.